Listed here are 11 T cell receptor beta chains from one sample, sequenced in a study of T cells after yellow fever vaccination (dated by TCRdb to the late 2010s). The receptor library was made with 5' RACE. The instrument was an Illumina NovaSeq 6000. The public sequencing data were trimmed at Q25 with fastp and processed into clonotypes with MiXCR by TCRdb, which kept only in-frame beta chains. Rows matching on CDR3 protein sequence are summarized as one entry with the most common DNA and genes. Here the sample has 200,000 to 300,000 distinct CDR3 sequences; around 3.5% occur a single time. The ten largest make up approximately 18% of the sample. The treatment or condition label on this specimen signifies: live attenuated yellow fever vaccine strain. This material consisted of PBMCs, taken 15 days after the yellow fever booster vaccination. These receptor sequences come from a young man who received the YFV17D yellow fever vaccine.

This clonotype was observed at least ten times. V is TRBV12-3 or TRBV12-4 and J is TRBJ1-1, with D possibly being TRBD1 (6 bases). Deletions cut 3 bases from V and 4 bases from J, with 15 bases between. The CDR3 contains 15 residues. CDR3 residues: CASSFPGTTGTEAFF. CDR3 DNA: TGTGCCAGCAGTTTCCCCGGGACAACAGGCACTGAAGCTTTCTTT.

This clonotype was seen repeatedly, ten times or more. This rearrangement joins TRBV12-3 or TRBV12-4 to TRBJ2-7; no clear D. The CDR3 is 16 residues long. The ends were cut back, 1 base at V and 2 bases at J, with 15 bases in the middle. The CDR3 region is CASSLVWQNFPYEQYF. CDR3 nucleotide sequence: TGTGCCAGCAGTTTAGTTTGGCAGAATTTTCCCTACGAGCAGTACTTC.

This clonotype has a count of ten or more. The CDR3 DNA is TGTGCCATCAGTGAGTCGATGGGGGGGAGCACAGATACGCAGTATTTT. Its translation is CAISESMGGSTDTQYF. The V call is TRBV10-3, the J call TRBJ2-3; TRBD2 matches at 7 bases. The germline CDR1 and CDR2 sequences are ENHRY and SYGVKD. There are 16 residues in the CDR3. J was trimmed by 0 bases and V by 0 bases; bases with no gene match: 3.

This clonotype was counted ten times or more. The rearrangement links TRBV5-1 to TRBJ2-3, with D possibly TRBD2 on 7 matching bases. V gave up 2 bases and J gave up 4 bases, with 11 bases separating them. The length of the CDR3 is 14 residues. Germline-derived CDR1 and CDR2 are SGHRS and YFSETQ. The CDR3 loop reads CASSFRGAPDTQYF. CDR3 bases: TGCGCCAGCAGCTTCCGGGGGGCCCCAGATACGCAGTATTTT.

This clonotype has at least ten counts. V is TRBV7-8 and J is TRBJ2-6; D is possibly TRBD2 (7 bases). The ends were cut back, 5 bases at V and 4 bases at J, with 15 bases in the middle. This CDR3 has 16 residues. Germline CDR1 reads SGHVS; CDR2 reads FQNEAQ. The CDR3 coding sequence is TGTGCCAGCAGCGGACGGGGGGCGCCCGGGGCCAACGTCCTGACTTTC. It specifies CASSGRGAPGANVLTF.

This clonotype showed up many times. The chain couples TRBV10-3 to TRBJ2-2, with a possible D match to TRBD2 (6 bases). V lost 10 bases to trimming and J lost 4 bases, with 10 bases between them. Germline CDR1 and CDR2: ENHRY and SYGVKD. The CDR3 loop spans 12 amino acids. The CDR3 sequence: CATVGGTGELFF. The CDR3 DNA is TGTGCCACTGTCGGGGGCACCGGGGAGCTGTTTTTT.

Notes on this clonotype: This sequence may be a read error, since a much larger clone differs from it by one base. Here the CDR3 reads CASSRSDGRDEKLFF. The CDR3 DNA is TGCGCCAGCAGCCGTAGTGACGGGCGTGATGAAAAACTGTTTTTT. The V and J genes are TRBV4-3 and TRBJ1-4; unclear D gene. The V end lost 4 bases, the J end lost 6 bases, and 15 bases lay between the germline ends. CDR3 length: 15 residues. Germline V gene sequence: CDR1 LGHNA, CDR2 YSLEER.

The sample holds many counts of this clonotype. The DNA of the CDR3 is TGTGCCAGCAGTCTCGACAGGGATTCCTACGAGCAGTACGTC. This encodes CASSLDRDSYEQYV. The genes are TRBV27 and TRBJ2-7; 7 bases align to TRBD1. The length of the CDR3 is 14 residues. V dropped 5 bases and J dropped 1; count of bases not matched to a gene: 5. Germline V gene sequence: CDR1 MNHEY, CDR2 SMNVEV (reference sequence).

This clonotype has a count of ten or more. V and J are TRBV12-3 or TRBV12-4 and TRBJ1-2, with TRBD1 matching over 10 bases. V shed 6 bases, J shed 4 bases, and the junction held 8 bases outside the gene matches. The CDR3 has 15 amino acids. CDR3 region: CASRPPGQGSYGYTF. CDR3 bases: TGTGCCAGCAGACCCCCGGGACAGGGGTCCTATGGCTACACCTTC.

This clonotype was seen repeatedly, ten times or more. The chain combines TRBV7-2 with TRBJ2-2; 8 bases are shared with TRBD2. Germline-derived CDR1 and CDR2 are SGHTA and FQGNSA. This CDR3 is 16 amino acids long. The V gene end was trimmed by 2 bases and the J gene end by 4 bases; junction bases not matched to a gene: 6. This CDR3 is CASSLKAGALTGELFF. The CDR3 DNA is TGTGCCAGCAGCTTAAAAGCGGGGGCCCTCACCGGGGAGCTGTTTTTT. Filled out from reference TRBV7-2 and TRBJ2-2, the complete variable domain reads GAGVSQSPSNKVTEKGKDVELRCDPISGHTALYWYRQSLGQGLEFLIYFQGNSAPDKSGLPSDRFSAERTGGSVSTLTIQRTQQEDSAVYLCASSLKAGALTGELFFGEGSRLTVL.

The sample holds many counts of this clonotype. This chain uses TRBV29-1 with TRBJ1-1; D is perhaps TRBD1 (6 bases). Germline V CDR1 and CDR2: SQVTM, ANQGSEA. The CDR3 extends over 13 amino acids. The germline V and J ends were trimmed by 7 bases and 1 base, with 13 bases remaining between them. This CDR3 is CSAYPGENTEAFF. The CDR3 nucleotides are TGCAGCGCCTACCCAGGGGAGAACACTGAAGCTTTCTTT.